These T cell receptor beta chains were read from a single sample in a study of shared clonotypes between healthy human individuals. The assay was immunoSEQ multiplex PCR, and TCRdb's table has in-frame clones only and misses some. The sample has millions of clones; 85% to 95% are singletons. Sequencing used naive CD4+ T cells from PBMCs. The receptors originated from a man aged 18 to 29 in good health. Some clones in this sample may be carry-over from other donors' samples. Both conserved end residues are part of each CDR3. Each record gives: CDR3 length, D gene, J gene, V gene, clone size, CDR3 protein, CDR3 DNA. D genes are given only for firm matches. Size values are once, few and many counts, or a class for expanded clones, and some rows have none.

cdr3_length: 17; d_call: NA; j_call: TRBJ1-4; v_call: TRBV7-6; clone_size: NA; cdr3_aa: CASSLEGSVSRTEKLFF; cdr3_nt: TGTGCCAGCAGCTTAGAGGGTTCGGTCTCTAGGACTGAAAAACTGTTTTTT
cdr3_length: 15; d_call: NA; j_call: TRBJ1-1; v_call: TRBV28; clone_size: NA; cdr3_aa: CASSFGDYRSTEAFF; cdr3_nt: TGTGCCAGCAGTTTTGGGGACTATCGGTCCACTGAAGCTTTCTTT
cdr3_length: 13; d_call: NA; j_call: TRBJ1-4; v_call: TRBV4-1; clone_size: NA; cdr3_aa: CASSLLSGEKLFF; cdr3_nt: TGCGCCAGCAGCCTTCTAAGTGGTGAAAAACTGTTTTTT
cdr3_length: 13; d_call: NA; j_call: TRBJ2-1; v_call: TRBV9; clone_size: NA; cdr3_aa: CASSQQGNNEQFF; cdr3_nt: TGTGCCAGCAGCCAGCAGGGAAACAATGAGCAGTTCTTC
cdr3_length: 19; d_call: TRBD2; j_call: TRBJ2-2; v_call: TRBV4-2; clone_size: NA; cdr3_aa: CASSELPGLAGKNTGELFF; cdr3_nt: TGTGCCAGCAGCGAACTACCGGGACTAGCGGGAAAAAACACCGGGGAGCTGTTTTTT
cdr3_length: 17; d_call: TRBD1; j_call: TRBJ1-5; v_call: TRBV6-1; clone_size: NA; cdr3_aa: CASSDGLGTGGTQPQHF; cdr3_nt: TGTGCCAGCAGTGATGGGTTGGGGACAGGGGGTACCCAGCCCCAGCATTTT
cdr3_length: 14; d_call: NA; j_call: TRBJ2-1; v_call: TRBV7-3; clone_size: NA; cdr3_aa: CASSLSVFGNEQFF; cdr3_nt: TGTGCCAGCAGCCTTAGCGTCTTTGGCAATGAGCAGTTCTTC
cdr3_length: 18; d_call: TRBD1; j_call: TRBJ2-3; v_call: TRBV11-2; clone_size: NA; cdr3_aa: CASSSRRQGGIGTDTQYF; cdr3_nt: TGTGCCAGCAGCTCCCGGAGACAGGGGGGGATTGGCACAGATACGCAGTATTTT
cdr3_length: 14; d_call: NA; j_call: TRBJ1-6; v_call: TRBV30; clone_size: NA; cdr3_aa: CAWRLLGVNSPLHF; cdr3_nt: TGTGCCTGGAGACTCTTGGGGGTAAATTCACCCCTCCACTTT
cdr3_length: 12; d_call: TRBD1; j_call: TRBJ2-5; v_call: TRBV29-1; clone_size: NA; cdr3_aa: CSASGTEGAQYF; cdr3_nt: TGCAGCGCCTCCGGGACAGAGGGGGCCCAGTACTTC
cdr3_length: 16; d_call: NA; j_call: TRBJ2-7; v_call: TRBV9; clone_size: once; cdr3_aa: CASSVDQSGGSYEQYF; cdr3_nt: TGTGCCAGCAGCGTAGATCAGTCCGGGGGCTCCTACGAGCAGTACTTC
cdr3_length: 15; d_call: TRBD1; j_call: TRBJ2-7; v_call: TRBV28; clone_size: NA; cdr3_aa: CASSLPGQGGYEQYF; cdr3_nt: TGTGCCAGCAGTTTACCGGGACAGGGGGGCTACGAGCAGTACTTC
cdr3_length: 13; d_call: NA; j_call: TRBJ2-3; v_call: TRBV7-9; clone_size: NA; cdr3_aa: CASSLAQWDTQYF; cdr3_nt: TGTGCCAGCAGCTTAGCGCAGTGGGATACGCAGTATTTT
cdr3_length: 15; d_call: TRBD2; j_call: TRBJ2-1; v_call: TRBV11-1; clone_size: NA; cdr3_aa: CASSGGTSGYNEQFF; cdr3_nt: TGTGCCAGCAGCGGTGGGACTAGCGGTTACAATGAGCAGTTCTTC
cdr3_length: 15; d_call: TRBD1; j_call: TRBJ2-5; v_call: TRBV19; clone_size: NA; cdr3_aa: CASSIGQGVLGTQYF; cdr3_nt: TGTGCCAGTAGTATCGGACAGGGTGTCCTAGGGACCCAGTACTTC
cdr3_length: 14; d_call: NA; j_call: TRBJ2-7; v_call: TRBV18; clone_size: NA; cdr3_aa: CASSPLGAGWEQYF; cdr3_nt: TGTGCCAGCTCACCCCTAGGAGCCGGTTGGGAGCAGTACTTC
cdr3_length: 12; d_call: NA; j_call: TRBJ2-5; v_call: TRBV7-6; clone_size: NA; cdr3_aa: CASSSDSGTQYF; cdr3_nt: TGTGCCAGCAGCTCAGATTCCGGGACCCAGTACTTC
cdr3_length: 15; d_call: NA; j_call: TRBJ2-1; v_call: TRBV5-1; clone_size: NA; cdr3_aa: CASSPRQILYNEQFF; cdr3_nt: TGCGCCAGCAGCCCCCGACAGATCCTCTACAATGAGCAGTTCTTC
cdr3_length: 11; d_call: NA; j_call: TRBJ2-1; v_call: TRBV30; clone_size: NA; cdr3_aa: CAWSLTNEQFF; cdr3_nt: TGTGCCTGGAGTTTAACTAATGAGCAGTTCTTC
cdr3_length: 15; d_call: NA; j_call: TRBJ1-2; v_call: TRBV28; clone_size: NA; cdr3_aa: CASSPAAGVDYGYTF; cdr3_nt: TGTGCCAGCAGTCCCGCGGCAGGGGTAGACTATGGCTACACCTTC
cdr3_length: 18; d_call: TRBD2; j_call: TRBJ2-1; v_call: TRBV18; clone_size: NA; cdr3_aa: CASSRSPTSGIYPNEQFF; cdr3_nt: TGTGCCAGCTCACGAAGCCCTACTAGCGGGATTTACCCCAATGAGCAGTTCTTC
cdr3_length: 13; d_call: NA; j_call: TRBJ1-2; v_call: TRBV6-5; clone_size: NA; cdr3_aa: CASSYGAGYGYTF; cdr3_nt: TGTGCCAGCAGTTACGGGGCGGGCTATGGCTACACCTTC
cdr3_length: 15; d_call: TRBD1; j_call: TRBJ1-2; v_call: TRBV11-3; clone_size: NA; cdr3_aa: CASSSAGTGGYGYTF; cdr3_nt: TGTGCCAGCAGCTCCGCGGGGACAGGGGGATATGGCTACACCTTC
cdr3_length: 15; d_call: NA; j_call: TRBJ1-3; v_call: TRBV2; clone_size: NA; cdr3_aa: CASTMTLGYGNTIYF; cdr3_nt: TGTGCCAGCACTATGACGCTAGGCTATGGAAACACCATATATTTT
cdr3_length: 18; d_call: TRBD2; j_call: TRBJ2-5; v_call: TRBV4-1; clone_size: NA; cdr3_aa: CASSQDHGGTDYIETQYF; cdr3_nt: TGCGCCAGCAGCCAAGACCACGGGGGGACGGACTATATAGAGACCCAGTACTTC
cdr3_length: 13; d_call: NA; j_call: TRBJ1-6; v_call: TRBV6-5; clone_size: NA; cdr3_aa: CASRLWANSPLHF; cdr3_nt: TGTGCCAGCAGACTATGGGCTAATTCACCCCTCCACTTT
cdr3_length: 14; d_call: NA; j_call: TRBJ2-7; v_call: TRBV4-2; clone_size: NA; cdr3_aa: CASSPRAPDLEQYF; cdr3_nt: TGTGCCAGCAGCCCCCGGGCCCCCGACCTCGAGCAGTACTTC
cdr3_length: 15; d_call: TRBD2; j_call: TRBJ2-1; v_call: TRBV9; clone_size: once; cdr3_aa: CASSVEGLASSEQFF; cdr3_nt: TGTGCCAGCAGCGTAGAGGGACTAGCTTCCAGTGAGCAGTTCTTC